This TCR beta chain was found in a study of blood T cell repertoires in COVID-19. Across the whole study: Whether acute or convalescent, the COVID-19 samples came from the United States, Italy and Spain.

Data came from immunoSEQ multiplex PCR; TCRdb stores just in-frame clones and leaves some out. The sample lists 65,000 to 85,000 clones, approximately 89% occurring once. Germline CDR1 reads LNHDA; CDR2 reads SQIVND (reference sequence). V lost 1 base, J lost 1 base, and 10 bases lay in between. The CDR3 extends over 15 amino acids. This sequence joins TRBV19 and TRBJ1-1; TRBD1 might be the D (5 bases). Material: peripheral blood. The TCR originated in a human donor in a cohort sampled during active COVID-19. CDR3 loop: CASSIGGGRNTEAFF. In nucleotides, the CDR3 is TGTGCCAGTAGTATAGGCGGGGGAAGGAACACTGAAGCTTTCTTT.